The 32 T cell receptor beta chains presented below share a single source sample, sequenced in a study of PD-1 blockade in classical Hodgkin lymphoma. As for time point: cycle 4 day 1 (C4D1), after more than 5 weeks of nivolumab. Exposure to brentuximab vedotin varied, and each patient had relapsed following autologous stem cell transplantation. The method was immunoSEQ multiplex PCR; TCRdb's version includes in-frame clones alone and lacks a portion of them. The data contain tens of thousands of clones, around 78% of them singletons. The sample here was peripheral blood mononuclear cells (PBMCs), taken before the fourth cycle of nivolumab. These receptors originate from a human donor with classical Hodgkin lymphoma.

The chain combines TRBV30 with TRBJ2-1; tentative D call: TRBD2 (5 bases). Germline lookup yields CDR1 GTSNPN and CDR2 SVGIG (reference sequence). Trimming removed 5 bases from V and 4 bases from J, with 12 bases in between. The CDR3 loop spans 13 amino acids. The CDR3 region is CAWWIAPYNEQFF. DNA of the CDR3: TGTGCCTGGTGGATAGCGCCATACAATGAGCAGTTCTTC.

The chain combines TRBV9 with TRBJ2-7, with no clear D. Germline V lookup: CDR1 SGDLS, CDR2 YYNGEE. V dropped 3 bases and J dropped 3 bases, with 10 bases sitting between them. The CDR3 has 13 amino acids. CDR3 DNA sequence: TGTGCCAGCAGCGCCCACTCCTTCTACGAGCAGTACTTC. The encoded protein is CASSAHSFYEQYF. The full variable domain, with the rest looked up from reference TRBV9 and TRBJ2-7, is DSGVTQTPKHLITATGQRVTLRCSPRSGDLSVYWYQQSLDQGLQFLIQYYNGEERAKGNILERFSAQQFPDLHSELNLSSLELGDSALYFCASSAHSFYEQYFGPGTRLTVT.

This clone was counted only a few times. This chain uses TRBV27 with TRBJ1-2, with no clear D. V lost 4 bases and J lost 6, with 12 bases in between. The germline CDR1 and CDR2 sequences are MNHEY and SMNVEV (reference sequence). The CDR3 is made up of 13 amino acids. Written as DNA, the CDR3 is TGTGCCAGCAGTTACGCGGGTGGCGATGGCTACACCTTC. Its translation: CASSYAGGDGYTF.

The chain couples TRBV27 to TRBJ1-2; tentative D call: TRBD1 (5 bases). With 3 bases removed from V and 4 bases from J, the gap between germline ends came to 9 bases. In germline, CDR1 is MNHEY, CDR2 SMNVEV (reference sequence). This CDR3 spans 13 amino acids. The CDR3: CASSFGATYGYTF. The DNA of the CDR3 is TGTGCCAGCAGTTTCGGGGCGACCTATGGCTACACCTTC.

This chain links TRBV7-3 with TRBJ2-3, with 9 bases aligning to TRBD2. The ends lost 3 bases at V and 5 bases at J; junction bases unmatched: 0. This CDR3 contains 13 residues. CDR1 and CDR2 (germline): SGHTA, FQGTGA. The CDR3 DNA follows: TGTGCCAGCAGCTTTAGCGGGAGAGATACGCAGTATTTT. This translates into CASSFSGRDTQYF.

The V gene is TRBV4-1, the J gene TRBJ2-3; D ambiguous. CDR1 MGHRA and CDR2 YSYEKL come from the germline V gene. This CDR3 has 13 residues. V lost 1 base and J lost 4, with 6 bases in between. This chain's CDR3 is CASSQVGSDTQYF. CDR3 bases: TGCGCCAGCAGCCAAGTTGGGTCAGATACGCAGTATTTT.

The chain combines TRBV7-9 with TRBJ2-7, with D perhaps matching TRBD1 (5 bases). This CDR3 is built from 12 residues. The germline CDR1 and CDR2 sequences are SEHNR and FQNEAQ (reference sequence). Trimming removed 5 bases at V and 3 bases at J, with 8 bases between. The CDR3 spells CASSIQGYEQYF. In nucleotides, the CDR3 is TGTGCCAGCAGCATCCAGGGCTACGAGCAGTACTTC.

CDR3: CNTAGDYGYTF. For the CDR3, the DNA is TGCAACACAGCCGGAGACTATGGCTACACCTTC. The rearrangement joins TRBV29-1 to TRBJ1-2, with D unresolved. The CDR3 totals 11 residues. Germline CDR1 reads SQVTM; CDR2 reads ANQGSEA.

The chain uses TRBV5-1 and TRBJ1-4, with TRBD1 identical over 7 bases. CDR1 and CDR2 from the germline V gene are SGHRS and YFSETQ. The CDR3 length is 13 residues. The J segment lost 6 bases and the V segment lost 2 bases, leaving 1 base of the junction unmatched. CDR3 DNA sequence: TGCGCCAGCAGCTTCACAGGGGATGAAAAACTGTTTTTT. This translates into CASSFTGDEKLFF.

This clone was found once. This chain connects TRBV7-2 to TRBJ2-2; 7 bases fit TRBD1. CDR3 size: 13 residues. Germline V gene sequence: CDR1 SGHTA, CDR2 FQGNSA. After removal of 6 bases from V and 4 bases from J, the junction contained 2 bases not matched to a gene. The CDR3 protein is CASRYRGTGELFF. The CDR3, as DNA: TGTGCCAGCAGGTACAGGGGCACCGGGGAGCTGTTTTTT.

The V call is TRBV18, the J call TRBJ2-5; D not certain. CDR1 is KGHSH, CDR2 LQKENI, per germline. V lost 4 bases to trimming and J lost 0 bases, with 6 bases between them. CDR3 length: 13 residues. CDR3 amino acids: CASSLSYQETQYF. In DNA, the CDR3 is TGTGCCAGCTCACTCTCGTACCAAGAGACCCAGTACTTC.

V usage is TRBV7-9 and J usage is TRBJ2-1; D is uncertain. This CDR3 has 10 residues. Germline CDR1 and CDR2: SEHNR and FQNEAQ (reference sequence). V was cut by 3 bases and J by 8 bases, with 2 bases left in between. The CDR3 DNA is TGTGCCAGCAGCTTGGATGAGCAGTTCTTC. It yields the protein CASSLDEQFF.

The rearrangement links TRBV6-6 to TRBJ2-1, with D possibly matching TRBD1 (6 bases). V lost 2 bases to trimming and J lost 0 bases, with 8 bases between them. Germline V gene data show CDR1 as MNHNY and CDR2 as SVGAGI (reference sequence). The CDR3 has 15 residues. DNA of the CDR3: TGTGCCAGCAGTTACGGACAGAGCTCCTACAATGAGCAGTTCTTC. Protein sequence: CASSYGQSSYNEQFF.

The chain couples TRBV11-2 to TRBJ2-7; 9 bases match TRBD2. With V trimmed by 4 bases and J by 2 bases, 3 bases remained unmatched. Per the germline V gene, CDR1 is SGHAT and CDR2 is FQNNGV. The CDR3 is 14 amino acids. The CDR3 sequence: CASSYLAGAYEQYF. CDR3 nucleotide sequence: TGTGCCAGCAGCTATTTAGCGGGGGCCTACGAGCAGTACTTC.

This clone showed up just once. The chain employs TRBV9 and TRBJ2-3; TRBD2 is a possible D gene (6 bases). Germline CDR1 reads SGDLS; CDR2 reads YYNGEE. CDR3 length: 16 amino acids. The V gene lost 0 bases and the J gene lost 1 base, with 12 bases spanning the gap. The CDR3 sequence: CASSVASWGGTDTQYF. DNA for the CDR3: TGTGCCAGCAGCGTAGCTTCGTGGGGGGGCACAGATACGCAGTATTTT.

CDR3 sequence: CASSIGTGVSNTIYF. The CDR3 nucleotides read TGTGCCAGCTCAATCGGGACAGGGGTATCGAACACCATATATTTT. The chain is built from TRBV18 and TRBJ1-3; 10 bases match TRBD1. Germline CDR1 and CDR2: KGHSH and LQKENI. CDR3 length: 15 residues. The ends lost 5 bases at V and 7 bases at J; junction bases unmatched: 8.

The chain combines TRBV5-6 with TRBJ1-1, with unresolved D. Per the germline V gene, CDR1 is SGHDT and CDR2 is YYEEEE. V gave up 0 bases and J gave up 4 bases, with 10 bases separating them. This CDR3 comprises 14 residues. The CDR3 DNA sequence: TGTGCCAGCAGCTTGGATCCGAGAGGCACTGAAGCTTTCTTT. Translated, it gives CASSLDPRGTEAFF.

The rearrangement links TRBV5-1 to TRBJ2-7; TRBD2 is a possible D gene (7 bases). The ends were cut back, 4 bases at V and 9 bases at J, with 17 bases in the middle. This CDR3 comprises 13 residues. Germline CDR1 SGHRS, CDR2 YFSETQ. The CDR3 coding sequence is TGCGCCAGCAGCCCGCTAGAGGCGGGGGCGCAGTACTTC. Translated: CASSPLEAGAQYF.

This chain links TRBV5-1 with TRBJ2-7, with 7 bases lining up with TRBD1. CDR3 length: 12 residues. The germline V gene has CDR1 SGHRS and CDR2 YFSETQ. The junction had 1 base not matched to a gene; V was cut back by 5 bases and J by 2 bases. Here the CDR3 DNA reads TGCGCCAGCAGGGGACAGACCTACGAGCAGTACTTC. Protein product: CASRGQTYEQYF.

This clone was observed a single time. The V call is TRBV6-5, the J call TRBJ2-3, with 10 bases fitting TRBD1. The CDR3 extends over 14 amino acids. With 7 bases clipped from V and 1 base from J, the junction kept 2 bases outside the gene matches. Germline V CDR1 and CDR2: MNHEY, SVGAGI. CDR3 sequence reads: CASTGTGGTDTQYF. The CDR3 DNA reads TGTGCCAGCACAGGGACAGGGGGCACAGATACGCAGTATTTT.

This clone was seen only a few times. The CDR3 is CASSLGDGPTDTQYF. The DNA of the CDR3 is TGTGCCAGCAGCTTAGGGGACGGACCCACAGATACGCAGTATTTT. V gene TRBV7-9 combines with J gene TRBJ2-3; either TRBD1 or TRBD2 may fit D (5 bases each). The ends were cut back, 1 base at V and 2 bases at J, with 10 bases in the middle. The germline CDR1 and CDR2 sequences are SEHNR and FQNEAQ (reference sequence). This CDR3 has 15 amino acids. Full variable domain (outside the CDR3, taken from reference TRBV7-9 and TRBJ2-3): DTGVSQNPRHKITKRGQNVTFRCDPISEHNRLYWYRQTLGQGPEFLTYFQNEAQLEKSRLLSDRFSAERPKGSFSTLEIQRTEQGDSAMYLCASSLGDGPTDTQYFGPGTRLTVL.

The V call is TRBV15, the J call TRBJ1-5; a weak D match, TRBD1 (6 bases). CDR1 is LNHNV, CDR2 YYDKDF, per germline (reference sequence). The length of the CDR3 is 20 residues. The V end was cut by 0 bases, the J end by 2 bases, with 23 bases between. The CDR3 region is CATSRERGAGAPYRNQPQHF. The DNA for the CDR3 is TGTGCCACCAGCAGAGAGCGAGGCGCGGGGGCCCCATATCGCAATCAGCCCCAGCATTTT.

This chain connects TRBV6-5 to TRBJ1-1; 9 bases fit TRBD1. This CDR3 comprises 13 residues. Germline lookup yields CDR1 MNHEY and CDR2 SVGAGI. V was pared by 5 bases and J by 8 bases, with 6 bases of the junction left unmatched. The CDR3 region has the DNA TGTGCCAGCAGTAAGAACAGGGGGCTCGAAGCTTTCTTT. Its translation: CASSKNRGLEAFF.

The chain couples TRBV7-6 to TRBJ2-5; weak D call: TRBD2 (6 bases). Trimming removed 1 base at V and 0 bases at J, with 9 bases between. This CDR3 contains 15 residues. Germline V gives CDR1 SGHVS, CDR2 FNYEAQ. CDR3 coding DNA: TGTGCCAGCAGCTTAGTTGCGGGGTACCAAGAGACCCAGTACTTC. Amino acid sequence: CASSLVAGYQETQYF.

There are a few counts of this clone. J is TRBJ1-5 and V is TRBV4-1; the D gene is possibly TRBD1 (5 bases). V lost 4 bases to trimming and J lost 0 bases, with 22 bases between them. The CDR3 is 19 amino acids. The germline V gene has CDR1 MGHRA and CDR2 YSYEKL. The CDR3: CASSPKEGSGGFSNQPQHF. The DNA for the CDR3 is TGCGCCAGCAGCCCCAAGGAGGGTAGTGGGGGGTTTAGCAATCAGCCCCAGCATTTT.

The rearrangement joins TRBV7-2 to TRBJ2-4, with 7 bases identical to TRBD2. Germline V lookup: CDR1 SGHTA, CDR2 FQGNSA. The junction had 13 bases not matched to a gene; V was cut back by 1 base and J by 1 base. The CDR3 loop spans 19 amino acids. The CDR3 region is CASSLGTAGGREAKNIQYF. CDR3 DNA: TGTGCCAGCAGCTTAGGCACCGCAGGAGGGAGGGAGGCCAAAAACATTCAGTACTTC.

The rearrangement uses TRBV10-3 and TRBJ2-3, with a possible D match to TRBD2 (6 bases). V lost 7 bases to trimming and J lost 0 bases, with 11 bases between them. This CDR3 contains 14 residues. Germline-derived CDR1 and CDR2 are ENHRY and SYGVKD. In DNA, the CDR3 is TGTGCCATCAAGGAGGGGACTAGCACAGATACGCAGTATTTT. Amino acid sequence: CAIKEGTSTDTQYF.

This clone was recorded only once. J is TRBJ2-1 and V is TRBV6-6, with 8 bases lining up with TRBD2. The germline V gene has CDR1 MNHNY and CDR2 SVGAGI (reference sequence). The CDR3 length is 14 residues. The J segment lost 10 bases and the V segment lost 2 bases, leaving 7 bases of the junction unmatched. CDR3 amino acids: CASSYPGLAFEQFF. DNA for the CDR3: TGTGCCAGCAGTTACCCCGGACTAGCCTTCGAGCAGTTCTTC.

In its sample, this clone was seen once. The chain has TRBV4-2 and TRBJ1-3, with D uncertain. Germline-derived CDR1 and CDR2 are LGHNA and YNFKEQ. The V gene lost 1 base and the J gene lost 2 bases, with 12 bases spanning the gap. The CDR3 extends over 16 amino acids. CDR3 nucleotide sequence: TGTGCCAGCAGCCAAGTCTACGGTGACGCTGGAAACACCATATATTTT. Protein sequence: CASSQVYGDAGNTIYF.

CDR3 DNA: TGTGCCAGCAGGGACAGGGGGCTTGTTGGCTACACCTTC. Translating gives CASRDRGLVGYTF. The chain recombines TRBV6-5 with TRBJ1-2; 11 positions match TRBD1. With V trimmed by 6 bases and J by 7 bases, 4 bases remained unmatched. CDR1 is MNHEY, CDR2 SVGAGI, per germline. The CDR3 contains 13 residues.

The J gene is TRBJ2-7, the V gene TRBV19; D remains unclear. The CDR3 sequence is 12 residues long. V gave up 5 bases and J gave up 7 bases, with 12 bases separating them. Germline CDR1 is LNHDA and CDR2 is SQIVND (reference sequence). The CDR3 spells CASSRPGWEQYF. The CDR3 DNA follows: TGTGCCAGTAGTCGTCCCGGTTGGGAGCAGTACTTC.

The chain combines TRBV27 with TRBJ2-1; D is ambiguous. The germline V and J ends were trimmed by 2 bases and 0 bases, with 11 bases remaining between them. The V gene's germline CDR1 is MNHEY and CDR2 SMNVEV (reference sequence). The CDR3 has 16 residues. The CDR3 reads CASSLRLPISYNEQFF. CDR3 coding DNA: TGTGCCAGCAGTTTACGGCTCCCAATCTCCTACAATGAGCAGTTCTTC.